These 23 T cell receptor beta chains were sequenced from one sample in a study of PD-1 blockade in classical Hodgkin lymphoma. Clones were read by immunoSEQ multiplex PCR, and TCRdb kept only the in-frame ones, dropping some. The data contain under 30,000 clones, roughly two thirds of them seen just once; the ten biggest clones take up about 17%. All patients experienced relapse after autologous stem cell transplantation, and brentuximab vedotin exposure was variable. Material: peripheral blood mononuclear cells (PBMCs), obtained at baseline. These TCRs come from a human donor with classical Hodgkin lymphoma.

The chain links TRBV28 to TRBJ1-4, with 9 bases fitting TRBD1. In germline, CDR1 is MDHEN, CDR2 SYDVKM. The trim removed 3 bases at V and 5 bases at J, leaving 10 bases unmatched. The CDR3 has 17 amino acids. In DNA, the CDR3 is TGTGCCAGCAGTTTCCGGGACAGGGTGGAACTAAATGAAAAACTGTTTTTT. Protein product: CASSFRDRVELNEKLFF.

The rearrangement uses TRBV5-5 and TRBJ2-7; D remains ambiguous. V lost 1 base and J 2 bases, leaving 10 bases between the germline ends. CDR3 size: 14 residues. Germline V gives CDR1 SGHKS, CDR2 YYEKEE (reference sequence). CDR3 in amino acids: CASSLRVPAYEQYV. CDR3 DNA sequence: TGTGCCAGCAGCTTGAGGGTCCCGGCCTACGAGCAGTACGTC.

V usage is TRBV27 and J usage is TRBJ2-7; 7 bases align to TRBD2. The V gene end was trimmed by 5 bases and the J gene end by 5 bases; junction bases not matched to a gene: 9. The CDR3 loop spans 14 amino acids. Germline V CDR1 and CDR2: MNHEY, SMNVEV (reference sequence). CDR3 DNA: TGTGCCAGCAGTCCAGGACTAGACGGGCACGAGCAGTACTTC. It encodes CASSPGLDGHEQYF.

This clone showed up just once. The rearrangement links TRBV5-6 to TRBJ1-1; tentative D call: TRBD1 (5 bases). Per the germline V gene, CDR1 is SGHDT and CDR2 is YYEEEE. Trimming left V 2 bases short and J 5 bases short, with 10 bases between. This CDR3 region has 13 residues. CDR3 in DNA: TGTGCCAGCAGCTTCGCAGGGCCGACTGAAGCTTTCTTT. Protein product: CASSFAGPTEAFF.

The chain joins TRBV10-3 to TRBJ2-7, with 10 positions matching TRBD1. Per germline, CDR1 ENHRY and CDR2 SYGVKD. The ends lost 7 bases at V and 4 bases at J; junction bases unmatched: 10. The CDR3 totals 15 residues. The CDR3 reads CAIKSPGQGWYEQYV. The CDR3 DNA follows: TGTGCCATCAAGTCCCCGGGACAGGGGTGGTACGAGCAGTACGTC.

This clone was seen a handful of times. The chain employs TRBV28 and TRBJ1-5; D is undetermined. V dropped 2 bases and J dropped 0 bases, with 8 bases sitting between them. CDR3 length equals 15 residues. The germline CDR1 and CDR2 sequences are MDHEN and SYDVKM. In DNA, the CDR3 is TGTGCCAGCAGTTTAGAGAATTATAGCAATCAGCCCCAGCATTTT. It codes for CASSLENYSNQPQHF.

This clone has more than one count but fewer than ten. This sequence joins TRBV6-5 and TRBJ1-5; 8 bases fit TRBD1. This CDR3 has 15 residues. The V segment lost 2 bases and the J segment 8 bases; nucleotides outside the gene matches: 8. CDR1 and CDR2 from the germline V gene are MNHEY and SVGAGI. The CDR3 DNA follows: TGTGCCAGCAGTTACAGGACAGGGCCAACGGAGCCCCAGCATTTT. Amino acid sequence: CASSYRTGPTEPQHF.

This clone appeared a few times. V usage is TRBV19 and J usage is TRBJ1-6; 9 positions match TRBD1. This CDR3 has 14 residues. Trimming took 5 bases from V and 10 from J; bases not matched to a gene: 6. Germline loops: CDR1 LNHDA, CDR2 SQIVND (reference sequence). Written as DNA, the CDR3 is TGTGCCAGTAGTGTGGGGGACAGGGTGTCACCCCTCCACTTT. Amino acid sequence: CASSVGDRVSPLHF.

Worth noting for this clone: Other nucleotide sequences in the sample specify the same CDR3. This chain connects TRBV27 to TRBJ1-2; D is unclear. Trimming pared 6 bases from V and 5 bases from J, leaving 13 bases between. The germline V gene encodes CDR1 MNHEY and CDR2 SMNVEV (reference sequence). The CDR3 totals 13 residues. The chain's CDR3 is CASSQGFRYGYTF. CDR3 nucleotide sequence: TGTGCCAGCAGCCAAGGTTTTCGGTATGGCTACACCTTC.

The gene calls are TRBV19 and TRBJ1-5; the D gene is possibly TRBD1 (6 bases). CDR1 and CDR2 (germline): LNHDA, SQIVND (reference sequence). The germline V and J ends were trimmed by 3 bases and 4 bases, with 19 bases remaining between them. The CDR3 runs 17 residues. The CDR3 sequence: CASSMGGGFFYNQPQHF. CDR3 nucleotide sequence: TGTGCCAGTAGTATGGGAGGGGGTTTTTTCTATAATCAGCCCCAGCATTTT.

This clone was seen only a few times. The rearrangement links TRBV2 to TRBJ2-2; TRBD1 aligns across 8 bases. Germline V CDR1 and CDR2: SNHLY, FYNNEI. Trimming removed 2 bases from V and 5 bases from J; junction bases left unmatched: 4. This CDR3 spans 15 amino acids. The CDR3 DNA reads TGTGCCAGCAGTGAAACAGGGGGATGGACCGGGGAGCTGTTTTTT. This codes for CASSETGGWTGELFF.

The chain combines TRBV5-8 with TRBJ2-1; D is perhaps TRBD2 (7 bases). Germline-derived CDR1 and CDR2 are SGHTS and YDEGEE. Trimming took off 4 bases at V and 4 bases at J, with 15 bases between the two ends. The CDR3 is 15 amino acids. The CDR3 nucleotides are TGTGCCAGCAGCAGTGGGGGGGGCATTTACAATGAGCAGTTCTTC. Encoded protein: CASSSGGGIYNEQFF.

The chain joins TRBV7-2 to TRBJ2-2, with 11 positions matching TRBD2. Germline V gene data show CDR1 as SGHTA and CDR2 as FQGNSA. V was pared by 0 bases and J by 3 bases, with 9 bases of the junction left unmatched. CDR3 length: 19 amino acids. CDR3 protein: CASSLATLAGARDTGELFF. The CDR3 DNA is TGTGCCAGCAGCTTAGCTACACTAGCGGGAGCCCGGGACACCGGGGAGCTGTTTTTT. The full variable domain, rest sourced from reference TRBV7-2 and TRBJ2-2, is GAGVSQSPSNKVTEKGKDVELRCDPISGHTALYWYRQSLGQGLEFLIYFQGNSAPDKSGLPSDRFSAERTGGSVSTLTIQRTQQEDSAVYLCASSLATLAGARDTGELFFGEGSRLTVL.

The V gene is TRBV6-1, the J gene TRBJ2-7, with a possible D match to TRBD1 (5 bases). V dropped 8 bases and J dropped 4 bases, with 12 bases sitting between them. The CDR3 has 12 amino acids. Germline V gene lookup returns CDR1 MNHNS and CDR2 SASEGT. The CDR3 nucleotides are TGTGCCAGCTTTGCAGGGTCATACGAGCAGTACTTC. It is translated as CASFAGSYEQYF.

The genes are TRBV11-2 and TRBJ2-5; D remains ambiguous. The CDR3 totals 14 residues. Germline V gene sequence: CDR1 SGHAT, CDR2 FQNNGV. The V gene lost 3 bases and the J gene lost 1 base, with 9 bases spanning the gap. The CDR3 nucleotides read TGTGCCAGCAGCTTTACGACCCCCCAAGAGACCCAGTACTTC. Its protein is CASSFTTPQETQYF.

The chain uses TRBV29-1 and TRBJ2-3; the D is unclear. The CDR3 loop spans 13 amino acids. V shed 6 bases and J shed 0 bases, with 10 bases lying between them. Germline V CDR1 and CDR2: SQVTM, ANQGSEA. CDR3 DNA: TGCAGCGTCCGACTTGGGAGCACAGATACGCAGTATTTT. It yields the protein CSVRLGSTDTQYF.

The chain joins TRBV5-1 to TRBJ2-2, with TRBD2 identical over 14 bases. The CDR3 runs to 17 residues. The V and J ends lost 3 bases and 4 bases, in that order; junction bases with no gene match: 5. CDR1 and CDR2 from the germline V gene are SGHRS and YFSETQ. The CDR3 loop reads CASSSGLAGGPTGELFF. CDR3 in DNA: TGCGCCAGCAGCTCCGGACTAGCGGGGGGACCCACCGGGGAGCTGTTTTTT. The variable domain in full, completed from reference TRBV5-1 and TRBJ2-2, reads KAGVTQTPRYLIKTRGQQVTLSCSPISGHRSVSWYQQTPGQGLQFLFEYFSETQRNKGNFPGRFSGRQFSNSRSEMNVSTLELGDSALYLCASSSGLAGGPTGELFFGEGSRLTVL.

The chain employs TRBV7-2 and TRBJ2-1; D is uncertain. The CDR3 covers 11 residues. CDR1 is SGHTA and CDR2 is FQGNSA in the germline V gene. V lost 2 bases and J lost 14, with 10 bases in between. CDR3 region: CASSLTPRKFF. The CDR3 DNA sequence: TGTGCCAGCAGCTTAACGCCTAGAAAGTTCTTC.

The chain couples TRBV9 to TRBJ2-1; TRBD2 matches at 12 bases. The CDR3 totals 19 residues. V lost 3 bases and J lost 0; bases outside the gene matches: 10. CDR1 is SGDLS, CDR2 YYNGEE, per germline. The CDR3 DNA follows: TGTGCCAGCAGCGCCCACTCTAGCGGGGGGGCGAGCTCCTACAATGAGCAGTTCTTC. This translates into CASSAHSSGGASSYNEQFF.

The chain has TRBV19 and TRBJ1-4; D unclear. Germline CDR1 and CDR2: LNHDA and SQIVND (reference sequence). CDR3 length equals 13 residues. V lost 2 bases, J lost 4 bases, and 5 bases lay in between. The CDR3 loop is CASSILNNEKLFF. DNA for the CDR3: TGTGCCAGTAGTATATTGAATAATGAAAAACTGTTTTTT.

The V call is TRBV18, the J call TRBJ2-1; D possibly corresponds to TRBD1 (6 bases). The germline V gene has CDR1 KGHSH and CDR2 LQKENI. CDR3 length: 15 amino acids. Between the trimmed V and J ends, which lost 3 bases and 0 bases, there was a span of 9 bases. The CDR3 DNA sequence: TGTGCCAGCTCACCCACAGGGAGCTCCTACAATGAGCAGTTCTTC. Protein product: CASSPTGSSYNEQFF.

The chain recombines TRBV5-1 with TRBJ2-5, with TRBD2 matching over 11 bases. The CDR3 length is 17 residues. The germline gives CDR1 SGHRS, CDR2 YFSETQ. V was clipped by 5 bases and J by 5 bases; unmatched bases: 14. The CDR3 loop is CASRAGLAASMGETQYF. DNA for the CDR3: TGCGCCAGCAGGGCGGGACTAGCGGCTTCTATGGGGGAGACCCAGTACTTC.

This chain links TRBV19 with TRBJ2-1; no clear D gene. The CDR3 totals 12 residues. Trimming took 4 bases from V and 4 from J, leaving 5 bases between them. Germline V lookup: CDR1 LNHDA, CDR2 SQIVND (reference sequence). CDR3 sequence (DNA): TGTGCCAGTAGTAACTGGTACAATGAGCAGTTCTTC. It is translated as CASSNWYNEQFF.